A selection of T cell receptor beta chains follows, all from one sample in a study of CD8 T cells in ankylosing spondylitis. TCRdb reprocessed the 5' RACE reads via MiXCR and lists one record per CDR3 protein. The sample lists some 450,000 distinct CDR3 sequences; 17% were seen once. Sequenced sample: blood, either unsorted or a sorted T cell fraction (not recorded which). The receptors here all came from a male donor with ankylosing spondylitis. Each CDR3 is given with its conserved first and last residue.

TRBV20-1	CSASGGALYEQYF
TRBV20-1	CSALTSGRYNEQFF
TRBV5-1	CASSSSGDSYEQYF
TRBV5-6	CASSLQQADTQYF
TRBV19	CASGGAGGPGGEQFF
TRBV4-1	CASSQDWLAGNNEQFF
TRBV20-1	CSARLTSGSSYNEQFF
TRBV20-1	CSARDLGTPYF
TRBV12-3/TRBV12-4	CASSPYRDNYGYTF
TRBV3-1	CASSPSGGGYATQYF
TRBV3-1	CASSNLGTSGTDTQYF
TRBV14	CASSLWTGDTEAFF
TRBV7-9	CASSPGLYGYTF
TRBV11-2	CASSSQGSSGNTIYF
TRBV2	CASSEARGSLNEQFF
TRBV10-2	CASSPGGAVGEKLFF
TRBV3-1	CASSLGQGARAFF
TRBV20-1	CSARLQETQYF
TRBV7-2	CASSFTGGGEKLFF
TRBV11-1	CASSLLVVTGGTKNIQYF
TRBV5-5	CASSRPSLPGQGAIEQFF
TRBV7-9	CASSFGSADTQYF
TRBV24-1	CATSEAGENTEAFF
TRBV29-1	CSGAAQETQYF
TRBV12-3/TRBV12-4	CASSGSGGITTGELFF
TRBV5-1	CASSLGADMNTEAFF
TRBV24-1	CATSDQQGPSSYNEQFF
TRBV5-1	CASSSTGGETQYF
TRBV4-3	CASSQTTSWNEQFF
TRBV12-3/TRBV12-4	CASSLGQKQETQYF
TRBV5-1	CASSLTRGTYNEQFF
TRBV11-2	CASSLAPGFTGELFF
TRBV5-6	CASSSPRPNEKLFF
TRBV20-1	CSARTVGEKLFF
TRBV12-3/TRBV12-4	CASKRTDTGELFF
TRBV7-2	CASSLVPSIDEQYF
TRBV20-1	CSARGDSSSPLHF
TRBV7-9	CASTLNVGLRGTGELFF
TRBV10-1	CASETGGVTDTQYF
TRBV24-1	CATSAGEQPQHF
TRBV6-2/TRBV6-3	CASTDGGASNQPQHF
TRBV7-2	CASSLVTVPYNEQFF
TRBV7-9	CASSLIPEAFF
TRBV7-9	CASSLGSWAGIYEQYF
TRBV12-3/TRBV12-4	CASSSWWQGDSPLHF
TRBV20-1	CSARVSPQGTQYF
TRBV6-1	CASSPTSWADTQYF
TRBV7-2	CASSSPVLLSLHF